The 8 T cell receptor beta chains below all came from one sample that was sequenced in a study of T-cell memory formation after mild COVID-19. TCRdb reprocessed the 5' RACE reads via MiXCR and lists one record per CDR3 protein. The sample records some 250,000 distinct CDR3 sequences, 18% being singletons. The sample consisted of PBMCs or a T cell subset sorted from them (not recorded which). All receptors come from a young man who had mild COVID-19 (a few samples of this study predate the infection). Cell type and time point are not known.

The CDR3 region is CASSVMPGANTEAFF. Here the CDR3 DNA reads TGTGCCAGTAGTGTGATGCCGGGGGCGAACACTGAAGCTTTCTTT. This rearrangement joins TRBV19 to TRBJ1-1, with a weak D call TRBD1 (6 bases). CDR3 length: 15 amino acids. Germline V gene data show CDR1 as LNHDA and CDR2 as SQIVND (reference sequence). V gave up 5 bases and J gave up 1 base, with 14 bases separating them.

The gene calls are TRBV29-1 and TRBJ1-1; no reliable D call. The CDR3 extends over 9 amino acids. Trimming took off 3 bases at V and 10 bases at J, with 6 bases between the two ends. Per the germline V gene, CDR1 is SQVTM and CDR2 is ANQGSEA. CDR3 residues: CSVDGRAFF. The CDR3 nucleotides read TGCAGCGTTGACGGGCGAGCTTTCTTT.

This clonotype was detected a few times. The chain couples TRBV10-3 to TRBJ1-1, with D possibly TRBD1 on 6 matching bases. Trimming took off 4 bases at V and 2 bases at J, with 11 bases between the two ends. The CDR3 covers 14 residues. Germline V lookup: CDR1 ENHRY, CDR2 SYGVKD. The CDR3 DNA is TGTGCCATCAGTGTGACAGGCTACAACACTGAAGCTTTCTTT. Translating it yields CAISVTGYNTEAFF.

This clonotype was seen a few times. The chain links TRBV6-5 to TRBJ2-2; TRBD1 matches 7 bases. V was pared by 0 bases and J by 2 bases, with 12 bases of the junction left unmatched. Germline CDR1 MNHEY, CDR2 SVGAGI. This CDR3 is built from 19 residues. The CDR3 DNA is TGTGCCAGCAGTTACTCAGGACAGGACACGACTGATAACACCGGGGAGCTGTTTTTT. This codes for CASSYSGQDTTDNTGELFF.

This clonotype is deemed medium-sized. The chain combines TRBV5-1 with TRBJ2-6, with 8 bases lining up with TRBD1. V gave up 0 bases and J gave up 12 bases; unmatched junction bases: 8. This CDR3 has 15 residues. In germline, CDR1 is SGHRS, CDR2 YFSETQ. In DNA form, the CDR3 reads TGCGCCAGCAGCTTGGAATGGACAGGGATGGGCGTCCTGACTTTC. Translated: CASSLEWTGMGVLTF.

The table lists this clonotype with a few counts. This sequence joins TRBV7-2 and TRBJ1-6, with D possibly matching TRBD1 (6 bases). Germline CDR1 is SGHTA and CDR2 is FQGNSA. Trimming pared 0 bases from V and 10 bases from J, leaving 13 bases between. The CDR3 has 15 residues. The DNA of the CDR3 is TGTGCCAGCAGCTTAGCTTCAGGGGCAGGGTCACCCCTCCACTTT. The encoded protein is CASSLASGAGSPLHF.

This clonotype showed up just a few times. The genes are TRBV2 and TRBJ2-7; D call uncertain. V was cut by 8 bases and J by 0 bases, with 5 bases left in between. Germline lookup yields CDR1 SNHLY and CDR2 FYNNEI. The CDR3 loop spans 11 amino acids. The CDR3 here is CASDDSYEQYV. The CDR3 DNA reads as TGTGCCAGCGATGACTCCTACGAGCAGTACGTC.

A few counts support this clonotype. This chain connects TRBV7-2 to TRBJ2-1; D may match TRBD1 or TRBD2 (5 bases each). Trimming stripped 4 bases from V and 0 bases from J, with 10 bases between. The CDR3 extends over 15 amino acids. Looked up from germline, CDR1 is SGHTA and CDR2 is FQGNSA. The CDR3 nucleotides are TGTGCCAGCAGCTCACTGGGGGTCTCCTACAATGAGCAGTTCTTC. This translates into CASSSLGVSYNEQFF.